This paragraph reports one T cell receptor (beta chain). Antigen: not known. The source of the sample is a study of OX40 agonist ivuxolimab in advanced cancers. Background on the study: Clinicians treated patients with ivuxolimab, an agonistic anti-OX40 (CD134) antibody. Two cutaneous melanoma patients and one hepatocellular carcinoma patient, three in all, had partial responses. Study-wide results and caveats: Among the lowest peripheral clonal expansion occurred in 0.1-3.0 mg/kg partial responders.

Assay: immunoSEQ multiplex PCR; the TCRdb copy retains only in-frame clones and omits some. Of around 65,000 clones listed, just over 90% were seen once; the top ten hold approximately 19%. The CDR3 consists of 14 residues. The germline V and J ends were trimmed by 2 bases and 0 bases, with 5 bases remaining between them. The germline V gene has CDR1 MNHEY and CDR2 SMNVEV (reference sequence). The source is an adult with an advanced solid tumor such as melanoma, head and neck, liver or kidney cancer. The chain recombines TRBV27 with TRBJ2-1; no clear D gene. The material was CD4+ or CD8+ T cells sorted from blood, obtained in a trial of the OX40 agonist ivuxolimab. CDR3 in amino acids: CASSLDSSYNEQFF. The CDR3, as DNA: TGTGCCAGCAGTTTAGATAGCTCCTACAATGAGCAGTTCTTC.